The sample holds many counts of the clone carrying this T cell receptor beta chain. Its specificity is unknown. The sample originates from a study of T-cell reconstitution after alpha-beta-depleted transplantation in children. Study results and caveats: Newly produced T cells mostly provided counts and TCRbeta diversity after one year, as hyperexpanded clones declined. Surviving recipient T cells and intrathymic progenitors accounted for some patients' high TCRbeta diversity at day 60. Several hundred graft clones that had expanded were reportedly the source of alpha-beta T cells about two months after transplant.

Unique molecular identifiers were incorporated when the TCRbeta library was constructed. TCRdb re-analysed the PCR reads in MiXCR, keeping a single row per CDR3 protein. This sample has about 3,000 distinct CDR3 sequences, with 28% found just once. This receptor was identified in a male patient between 2 and 10 years old who had a stem cell transplant for acute myeloid leukemia, so the T cells may come from the graft donor. The specimen comprised PBMCs, mostly from graft donor cells, sampled 60 days after TCRalphabeta/CD19-depleted stem cell transplant.

The CDR3 reads CASSLGAKNIQYF. The CDR3 bases are TGTGCCAGCAGCCTGGGGGCCAAAAACATTCAGTACTTC. This chain connects TRBV7-9 to TRBJ2-4; D ambiguous. Germline V gives CDR1 SEHNR, CDR2 FQNEAQ (reference sequence). Trimming took 5 bases from V and 1 from J, leaving 6 bases between them. The CDR3 runs to 13 residues.